One sample yielded the 3 T cell receptor beta chains listed below, sequenced in a study of T-cell reconstitution after alpha-beta-depleted transplantation in children. Unique molecular identifiers were incorporated during preparation of the TCRbeta library. In TCRdb, the PCR reads were re-called with MiXCR into one record per CDR3 protein. The table shows around 270,000 distinct CDR3 sequences, with about 9.5% occurring only once. Sequenced material: PBMCs, taken before TCRalphabeta/CD19-depleted stem cell transplant. These TCRs come from a boy younger than two with acute myeloid leukemia, due to receive a stem cell transplant.

This clonotype was recorded many times. The CDR3 is CSARPIRGGQWNTEAFF. CDR3 nucleotide sequence: TGCAGTGCTAGACCCATTAGAGGGGGACAGTGGAACACTGAAGCTTTCTTT. The chain is built from TRBV20-1 and TRBJ1-1; 7 bases line up with TRBD1. Looked up from germline, CDR1 is DFQATT and CDR2 is SNEGSKA (reference sequence). V lost 2 bases and J lost 1; bases outside the gene matches: 13. The CDR3 covers 17 residues.

The rearrangement uses TRBV24-1 and TRBJ2-7, with D perhaps given as TRBD1 or TRBD2 (7 bases each). Trimming shortened V by 2 bases and J by 0 bases, and 13 bases separated the two germline ends. From germline, CDR1 is KGHDR and CDR2 SFDVKD. The CDR3 is 16 residues long. The CDR3: CATSDSGGGSSYEQYF. CDR3 bases: TGTGCCACCAGTGATTCAGGGGGAGGGAGCTCCTACGAGCAGTACTTC.

This chain uses TRBV12-3 or TRBV12-4 with TRBJ2-2, with TRBD1 identical over 8 bases. Germline trimming cut 3 bases from V and 3 bases from J; bases unmatched to any gene: 15. This CDR3 region has 19 residues. The DNA for the CDR3 is TGTGCCAGCAGTTTTCACCTGCAGGACAGGGAAATTGACACCGGGGAGCTGTTTTTT. Translation: CASSFHLQDREIDTGELFF.